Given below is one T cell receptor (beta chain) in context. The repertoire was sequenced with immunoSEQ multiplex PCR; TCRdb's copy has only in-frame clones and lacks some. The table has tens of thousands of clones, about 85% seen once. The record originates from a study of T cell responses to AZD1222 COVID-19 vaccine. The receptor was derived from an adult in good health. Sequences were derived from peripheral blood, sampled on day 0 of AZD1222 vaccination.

CDR3 amino acids: CASSPRTSRDNEQFF. In nucleotides, the CDR3 is TGTGCCAGCAGCCCCCGGACTAGCAGGGACAATGAGCAGTTCTTC. This sequence joins TRBV3-1 (or the pseudogene TRBV3-2) and TRBJ2-1; TRBD2 aligns across 8 bases. The CDR3 totals 15 residues. In germline, CDR1 is LGHDT, CDR2 YNNKEL (reference sequence). V lost 4 bases and J lost 5; bases outside the gene matches: 7.